Described below is a single T cell receptor (beta chain) sequence and its context. This record comes from a study of blood T cell repertoires in COVID-19. Study summary: The samples span acute and convalescent COVID-19 from the United States, Italy and Spain.

V lost 6 bases to trimming and J lost 3 bases, with 21 bases between them. The CDR3 totals 16 residues. Germline V gene lookup returns CDR1 SGHNT and CDR2 YYREEE (reference sequence). Authors' data handling: Reference gene primer amplification gave nucleated cell count estimates. Measured with immunoSEQ multiplex PCR; TCRdb has only the in-frame clones, and not every one. V, J and clone size were drawn from that table, and D and trimming were deduced from the DNA. The sample holds some 400,000 clones, 80% to 90% seen once. Enrollment of patients from Seattle took place during active infection, with longitudinal follow-up.

The source material was peripheral blood. The J gene is TRBJ1-1, the V gene TRBV5-4; D gene uncertain. This clonotype was obtained from a woman in her sixties with COVID-19, enrolled during active disease. CDR3 sequence: CASTSSLGRADTEAFF. The CDR3 region has the DNA TGTGCCAGCACCTCATCCTTGGGGAGGGCAGACACTGAAGCTTTCTTT.